Below, one T cell receptor beta chain is given with its context. Its specificity is unknown. This may be a read error: a much more frequent sequence differs by one nucleotide. This sample is drawn from a study of T cells in Graves' hyperthyroidism and ophthalmopathy. TCR beta CDR3 region amplification was performed from RNA transcripts. HTBI primers drove first-round RT-PCR of the TCR CDR3. TCRdb re-called the multiplex PCR reads with MiXCR, one entry per CDR3 protein. The table includes about 700,000 distinct CDR3 sequences, just under 45% detected once. Orbital computed tomography and thyroid ultrasound, together with serum TRAb and thyroxine and clinical symptoms, were used for diagnoses. Study-wide results and limits: Ophthalmopathy was predicted by the model a median of about 6.7 months ahead of onset. Most thyroid clonotypes with frequency above 0.001 were detected in blood.

This clonotype was obtained from an adult man with Graves' disease, either hyperthyroidism or ophthalmopathy (not recorded which). What was sequenced was peripheral blood or thyroid tissue (not recorded which).

CDR3: CGVSSYEAFF. The CDR3 DNA reads TGCGGCGTTAGTAGCTATGAAGCTTTCTTT. The chain uses TRBV29-1 and TRBJ1-1; D remains ambiguous. The V gene's germline CDR1 is SQVTM and CDR2 ANQGSEA. This CDR3 has 10 amino acids.